In this sample, the clone carrying this TCR beta chain turned up many times. TCRdb recomputed calls from the RT-PCR reads with MiXCR, one row per CDR3 protein. The sample holds about 680,000 distinct CDR3 sequences; approximately 15% are singletons and the top ten take roughly 3.9%. After removal of 4 bases from V and 4 bases from J, the junction contained 9 bases not matched to a gene. Germline values: CDR1 SGHRS, CDR2 YFSETQ. The CDR3 length is 15 residues. V and J are TRBV5-1 and TRBJ1-1; 8 bases line up with TRBD1. The sequenced sample consisted of memory CD4+ T cells from blood. This sequence originates from a female donor in good health, serving as a healthy control. CDR3 nucleotide sequence: TGCGCCAGCAGCCCCGGACAGGGATTGGGCACTGAAGCTTTCTTT. Its translation is CASSPGQGLGTEAFF.